Below are 19 T cell receptor beta chains sequenced from a single sample in a study of T-cell memory formation after mild COVID-19. MiXCR was run by TCRdb on the 5' RACE reads, yielding one entry per CDR3 protein. The sample holds under 300,000 distinct CDR3 sequences, about 16% seen once. Material: PBMCs or a T cell subset sorted from them (not recorded which). The receptors derive from a man between 18 and 35 years old who had mild COVID-19 (a few samples of this study predate the infection). Cell type and time point are not known.

This chain connects TRBV5-1 to TRBJ2-3, with 7 positions matching TRBD1. This CDR3 is built from 15 residues. After removal of 5 bases from V and 2 bases from J, the junction contained 8 bases not matched to a gene. CDR1 is SGHRS and CDR2 is YFSETQ in the germline V gene. In DNA form, the CDR3 reads TGCGCCAGCAGGGACACGGGACAGAACACAGATACGCAGTATTTT. This sequence encodes CASRDTGQNTDTQYF.

The CDR3 loop reads CATQTGFYGYTF. CDR3 bases: TGTGCCACCCAAACAGGATTCTATGGCTACACCTTC. The J gene is TRBJ1-2, the V gene TRBV6-2 or TRBV6-3, with D possibly TRBD1 on 5 matching bases. The CDR3 contains 12 residues. Trimming stripped 10 bases from V and 4 bases from J, with 13 bases between. The V gene's germline CDR1 is MNHEY and CDR2 SVGEGT.

The chain is built from TRBV5-1 and TRBJ1-2, with unresolved D. CDR3 length: 12 residues. V was clipped by 2 bases and J by 5 bases, with 7 bases between them. The germline V gene has CDR1 SGHRS and CDR2 YFSETQ. CDR3 loop: CASSFGRYGYTF. The CDR3, as DNA: TGCGCCAGCAGCTTTGGACGGTATGGCTACACCTTC.

The rearrangement uses TRBV29-1 and TRBJ2-2; D ambiguous. The CDR3 is made up of 14 amino acids. Germline V gene sequence: CDR1 SQVTM, CDR2 ANQGSEA. Trimming shortened V by 6 bases and J by 0 bases, and 11 bases separated the two germline ends. The CDR3 protein is CSVYQFANTGELFF. CDR3 nucleotides: TGCAGCGTCTACCAGTTCGCGAACACCGGGGAGCTGTTTTTT.

This sequence joins TRBV7-2 and TRBJ1-5; D is unclear. Germline V gene lookup returns CDR1 SGHTA and CDR2 FQGNSA. V lost 2 bases to trimming and J lost 4 bases, with 6 bases between them. There are 13 residues in the CDR3. In nucleotides, the CDR3 is TGTGCCAGCAGCTTACTCAGTAATCAGCCCCAGCATTTT. Its translation is CASSLLSNQPQHF.

In its sample, this clonotype was seen a few times. This CDR3 reads CASSYRSGETEAFF. In nucleotides, the CDR3 is TGTGCCAGCAGCTATCGGTCGGGGGAGACTGAAGCTTTCTTT. J is TRBJ1-1 and V is TRBV7-9, with D possibly matching TRBD1 (5 bases). This CDR3 spans 14 amino acids. Between the trimmed V and J ends, which lost 4 bases and 5 bases, there was a span of 14 bases. CDR1 SEHNR and CDR2 FQNEAQ come from the germline V gene (reference sequence).

The V and J genes are TRBV27 and TRBJ1-4, with TRBD1 as a possible D gene (6 bases). V gave up 1 base and J gave up 13 bases, with 13 bases separating them. Per germline, CDR1 MNHEY and CDR2 SMNVEV (reference sequence). CDR3 size: 13 residues. CDR3 sequence (DNA): TGTGCCAGCAGTTTATTTGGGGGGCACGGACTGTTTTTT. Its protein is CASSLFGGHGLFF.

V and J are TRBV28 and TRBJ2-7; TRBD1 matches at 9 bases. Germline V gene sequence: CDR1 MDHEN, CDR2 SYDVKM. Germline trimming cut 7 bases from V and 3 bases from J; bases unmatched to any gene: 10. This CDR3 is 15 amino acids long. CDR3 DNA sequence: TGTGCCAGCACCACTCCGGGACAGGGTTTCTACGAGCAGTACTTC. Its protein is CASTTPGQGFYEQYF.

The chain links TRBV27 to TRBJ2-5; 7 bases are shared with TRBD2. Germline V CDR1 and CDR2: MNHEY, SMNVEV (reference sequence). The CDR3 loop spans 16 amino acids. Losses at the gene ends were 2 bases for V and 2 bases for J; bases not matched to a gene: 8. CDR3 DNA: TGTGCCAGCAGTTTACGGGTGACGGGGGGACAAGAGACCCAGTACTTC. This encodes CASSLRVTGGQETQYF.

The V and J genes are TRBV7-2 and TRBJ2-2, with a possible D match to TRBD1 (6 bases). CDR1 is SGHTA and CDR2 is FQGNSA in the germline V gene. V lost 1 base and J lost 6, with 6 bases in between. The CDR3 length is 13 residues. The CDR3 DNA reads as TGTGCCAGCAGCTTAGACAGGGCCGGGGAGCTGTTTTTT. Residues: CASSLDRAGELFF.

The V and J genes are TRBV12-3 or TRBV12-4 and TRBJ2-1, with TRBD2 matching 13 bases. CDR3 length: 14 amino acids. The junction had 13 bases not matched to a gene; V was cut back by 8 bases and J by 15 bases. CDR3 amino acids: CASHRLAGGSVLFF. The CDR3 nucleotides read TGTGCCAGCCACAGACTAGCGGGGGGCTCGGTTCTGTTCTTC.

This chain uses TRBV6-2 or TRBV6-3 with TRBJ1-1, with TRBD1 identical over 8 bases. This CDR3 has 15 amino acids. Germline-derived CDR1 and CDR2 are MNHEY and SVGEGT. V shed 7 bases and J 7 bases; nucleotides not matched to a gene: 14. The CDR3 here is CASIDLLTGAIEAFF. The CDR3 DNA follows: TGTGCCAGCATCGACCTGCTGACAGGGGCGATTGAAGCTTTCTTT.

The sample holds a few counts of this clonotype. This chain joins TRBV12-3 or TRBV12-4 and TRBJ1-2; 8 nucleotides align to TRBD1. The CDR3 is made up of 12 amino acids. V trimming: 6 bases; J trimming: 6 bases; junction bases outside the gene matches: 3. In DNA form, the CDR3 reads TGTGCCAGCAGGGACAGGGTTCATGGCTACACCTTC. It encodes CASRDRVHGYTF.

This clonotype turned up a few times. The genes are TRBV5-1 and TRBJ1-6; 7 nucleotides line up with TRBD1. CDR3 length: 15 amino acids. Looked up from germline, CDR1 is SGHRS and CDR2 is YFSETQ. With V trimmed by 5 bases and J by 5 bases, 7 bases remained unmatched. The CDR3 coding sequence is TGCGCCAGCAGGTTGACAGGGATCGATAATTCACCCCTCCACTTT. Translation: CASRLTGIDNSPLHF.

This clonotype was counted between two and nine times. This chain links TRBV5-6 with TRBJ2-3, with TRBD2 matching 13 bases. This CDR3 spans 17 amino acids. With 3 bases clipped from V and 6 bases from J, the junction kept 10 bases outside the gene matches. The germline CDR1 and CDR2 sequences are SGHDT and YYEEEE. The CDR3 coding sequence is TGTGCCAGCAGCTCGAAGGGACTAGCGGGGAGACGGGATACGCAGTATTTT. It yields the protein CASSSKGLAGRRDTQYF.

In this sample, this clonotype turned up a few times. The V gene is TRBV28, the J gene TRBJ2-7; D call uncertain. Trimming cost V 11 bases and J 1 base, with 9 bases left between them. The CDR3 is made up of 11 amino acids. The germline V gene encodes CDR1 MDHEN and CDR2 SYDVKM. This CDR3 reads CADPFSYEQYV. CDR3 coding DNA: TGTGCCGACCCTTTTTCCTACGAGCAGTACGTC.

V gene TRBV28 combines with J gene TRBJ1-2, with D possibly TRBD1 on 5 matching bases. The V end was cut by 6 bases, the J end by 4 bases, with 15 bases between. Germline assignment: CDR1 MDHEN and CDR2 SYDVKM. CDR3 length equals 14 residues. This CDR3 is CASSEGRVLYGYTF. In nucleotides, the CDR3 is TGTGCCAGCAGCGAGGGACGAGTACTCTATGGCTACACCTTC.

The chain employs TRBV3-1 and TRBJ1-2; 7 positions agree with TRBD1. Germline V lookup: CDR1 LGHDT, CDR2 YNNKEL (reference sequence). The CDR3 is made up of 15 amino acids. V shed 0 bases, J shed 3 bases, and the junction held 4 bases outside the gene matches. CDR3 nucleotides: TGTGCCAGCAGCCAAGATTTTACAGGGGACTATGGCTACACCTTC. Encoded protein: CASSQDFTGDYGYTF.

The chain has TRBV7-2 and TRBJ1-1, with D possibly being TRBD1 (5 bases). Germline V gene lookup returns CDR1 SGHTA and CDR2 FQGNSA. Trimming cost V 3 bases and J 5 bases, with 16 bases left between them. CDR3 length: 15 amino acids. The CDR3: CASSFVWHGGTEAFF. CDR3 in DNA: TGTGCCAGCAGCTTTGTTTGGCATGGGGGGACTGAAGCTTTCTTT. The whole variable domain, filled in from reference TRBV7-2 and TRBJ1-1, reads GAGVSQSPSNKVTEKGKDVELRCDPISGHTALYWYRQSLGQGLEFLIYFQGNSAPDKSGLPSDRFSAERTGGSVSTLTIQRTQQEDSAVYLCASSFVWHGGTEAFFGQGTRLTVV.